The 30 T cell receptor beta chains reported below all come from one sample, sequenced in a study of T cells after somatic rescue of genetic block. Some clones are missing from TCRdb's copy, which holds only in-frame ones; the method was immunoSEQ multiplex PCR. The sample carries tens of thousands of clones, roughly 96% recorded once. Sequencing was carried out using peripheral blood mononuclear cells (PBMCs). The receptors were sampled from a child under two years old.

This chain links TRBV4-3 with TRBJ2-7, with D perhaps TRBD1 (6 bases). V lost 1 base and J 4 bases, leaving 17 bases between the germline ends. The germline gives CDR1 LGHNA, CDR2 YSLEER. The CDR3 extends over 16 amino acids. The CDR3 is CASSQVPGTPIYEQYF. The CDR3 coding sequence is TGCGCCAGCAGCCAAGTTCCCGGGACACCGATTTACGAGCAGTACTTC.

The gene calls are TRBV19 and TRBJ1-1, with a tentative D call TRBD1 (6 bases). CDR3 length: 13 amino acids. Germline CDR1 and CDR2: LNHDA and SQIVND (reference sequence). The V end was cut by 3 bases, the J end by 4 bases, with 9 bases between. CDR3 DNA sequence: TGTGCCAGTAGTATCTCCAGGGGCACTGAAGCTTTCTTT. Residues: CASSISRGTEAFF. The whole variable domain, filled in from reference TRBV19 and TRBJ1-1, reads DGGITQSPKYLFRKEGQNVTLSCEQNLNHDAMYWYRQDPGQGLRLIYYSQIVNDFQKGDIAEGYSVSREKKESFPLTVTSAQKNPTAFYLCASSISRGTEAFFGQGTRLTVV.

V usage is TRBV7-9 and J usage is TRBJ2-2, with TRBD2 matching over 10 bases. After removal of 0 bases from V and 6 bases from J, the junction contained 4 bases not matched to a gene. CDR1 is SEHNR and CDR2 is FQNEAQ in the germline V gene (reference sequence). This CDR3 contains 16 residues. This CDR3 reads CASSLASGRGPGELFF. The DNA of the CDR3 is TGTGCCAGCAGCTTAGCAAGCGGGAGGGGCCCCGGGGAGCTGTTTTTT.

V gene TRBV9 combines with J gene TRBJ2-3; possibly TRBD2 for D (6 bases). Trimming took 6 bases from V and 0 from J, leaving 14 bases between them. Germline V gives CDR1 SGDLS, CDR2 YYNGEE. This CDR3 has 15 residues. The CDR3 is CASTKLAVSTDTQYF. The CDR3, as DNA: TGTGCCAGCACCAAACTAGCCGTTAGCACAGATACGCAGTATTTT.

Notes on this clone: The junction departs from the called germline gene at one end, perhaps through a read error. The chain couples TRBV6-6 to TRBJ2-2; D possibly matches TRBD1 or TRBD2 (5 bases each). The CDR3 runs to 16 residues. Germline CDR1 reads MNHNY; CDR2 reads SVGAGI (reference sequence). Written as DNA, the CDR3 is TGTGCCAGCAGGACACAGGCCGCCGCCGAACACCGGGGAGCTGTTTTT. Translation gives CASRTQAAAEHRGAVF.

The rearrangement uses TRBV10-3 and TRBJ2-7, with a possible D match to TRBD2 (6 bases). Between the trimmed V and J ends, which lost 2 bases and 4 bases, there was a span of 12 bases. Germline CDR1 ENHRY, CDR2 SYGVKD. The length of the CDR3 is 14 residues. DNA for the CDR3: TGTGCCATCAGTGAGACTAGCTTGGGTTACGAGCAGTACTTC. Translating it yields CAISETSLGYEQYF.

The chain has TRBV7-9 and TRBJ2-3; 9 bases align to TRBD2. V lost 5 bases, J lost 2 bases, and 8 bases stayed unmatched. CDR1 is SEHNR and CDR2 is FQNEAQ in the germline V gene (reference sequence). The CDR3 covers 16 residues. The CDR3 DNA reads as TGTGCCAGCAGCCTGGCCCTAGCGGGGAACACAGATACGCAGTATTTT. This gives the protein CASSLALAGNTDTQYF.

V usage is TRBV7-2 and J usage is TRBJ2-1; D is ambiguous. Germline assignment: CDR1 SGHTA and CDR2 FQGNSA. The V end lost 1 base, the J end lost 2 bases, and 12 bases lay between the germline ends. This CDR3 has 16 residues. The chain's CDR3 is CASSLVREIPYNEQFF. CDR3 in DNA: TGTGCCAGCAGCTTAGTACGCGAGATCCCCTACAATGAGCAGTTCTTC.

The chain uses TRBV5-6 and TRBJ1-1; the D gene is possibly TRBD1 (6 bases). CDR1 is SGHDT and CDR2 is YYEEEE in the germline V gene. The CDR3 is 14 residues long. Trimming left V 0 bases short and J 4 bases short, with 10 bases between. CDR3 residues: CASSLVGRGTEAFF. The CDR3 DNA reads as TGTGCCAGCAGCTTGGTGGGCAGGGGCACTGAAGCTTTCTTT.

V gene TRBV10-3 combines with J gene TRBJ2-3; 9 bases map to TRBD1. Germline V gene sequence: CDR1 ENHRY, CDR2 SYGVKD. The junction had 3 bases not matched to a gene; V was cut back by 6 bases and J by 5 bases. This CDR3 comprises 13 residues. CDR3 protein: CAISPDRGDTQYF. The CDR3 DNA sequence: TGTGCCATCAGCCCGGACAGGGGAGATACGCAGTATTTT.

The chain links TRBV5-1 to TRBJ1-5; 10 bases agree with TRBD1. The V gene's germline CDR1 is SGHRS and CDR2 YFSETQ. The CDR3 loop spans 15 amino acids. J lost 4 bases, V lost 5 bases, and 6 bases had no gene match. The CDR3 loop is CASSPGQGWNQPQHF. CDR3 nucleotide sequence: TGCGCCAGCAGTCCGGGACAGGGGTGGAATCAGCCCCAGCATTTT.

The rearrangement links TRBV4-1 to TRBJ2-3; D is uncertain. The CDR3 covers 15 residues. With 4 bases removed from V and 2 bases from J, the gap between germline ends came to 13 bases. Germline-derived CDR1 and CDR2 are MGHRA and YSYEKL. The CDR3 DNA reads TGCGCCAGCAGCCGTGTGGGCGCAACCACAGATACGCAGTATTTT. Protein product: CASSRVGATTDTQYF.

V usage is TRBV6-1 and J usage is TRBJ1-4, with D hard to call. CDR3 length equals 14 residues. The germline V gene encodes CDR1 MNHNS and CDR2 SASEGT. V shed 5 bases and J shed 4 bases, with 11 bases lying between them. CDR3 coding DNA: TGTGCCAGCAGTTTAGCAGTCTATAATGAAAAACTGTTTTTT. This gives the protein CASSLAVYNEKLFF.

The chain is built from TRBV28 and TRBJ1-5, with D possibly TRBD1 on 6 matching bases. Per germline, CDR1 MDHEN and CDR2 SYDVKM. The CDR3 covers 13 residues. V shed 3 bases and J shed 8 bases, with 11 bases lying between them. Here the CDR3 reads CASSFNRAEPQHF. In DNA, the CDR3 is TGTGCCAGCAGTTTCAACAGGGCTGAGCCCCAGCATTTT.

The genes are TRBV9 and TRBJ2-7; D gene unclear. The CDR3 runs to 14 residues. Germline CDR1 SGDLS, CDR2 YYNGEE. V shed 4 bases and J shed 1 base, with 12 bases lying between them. In DNA, the CDR3 is TGTGCCAGCAGCCCCCCCGGTCGGTCCTACGAGCAGTACTTC. Its translation is CASSPPGRSYEQYF.

The CDR3 loop reads CASSFSTGELFF. CDR3 in DNA: TGTGCCAGCAGCTTTTCCACCGGGGAGCTGTTTTTT. This chain uses TRBV5-6 with TRBJ2-2; D remains unclear. V lost 2 bases and J 4 bases, leaving 3 bases between the germline ends. Germline V gives CDR1 SGHDT, CDR2 YYEEEE. The CDR3 is 12 amino acids.

The CDR3 nucleotides are TGCAGCGTTGAAGATAACCAACTCTACGAGCAGTACTTC. Its translation is CSVEDNQLYEQYF. The chain couples TRBV29-1 to TRBJ2-7, with unresolved D. Germline assignment: CDR1 SQVTM and CDR2 ANQGSEA. With 0 bases removed from V and 3 bases from J, the gap between germline ends came to 9 bases. There are 13 residues in the CDR3.

V is TRBV6-1 and J is TRBJ2-5, with 7 bases that match TRBD1. The J call is uncertain, as TRBJ2-7 better fits the DNA end. The germline V gene encodes CDR1 MNHNS and CDR2 SASEGT. CDR3 length equals 14 residues. The CDR3 loop reads CASSDRGSSYEQYF. DNA for the CDR3: TGTGCCAGCAGTGACAGGGGGAGCTCCTACGAGCAGTACTTC.

The DNA of the CDR3 is TGTGCCAGCATCGACAGGGAGAACACTGAAGCTTTCTTT. Protein sequence: CASIDRENTEAFF. V gene TRBV6-5 combines with J gene TRBJ1-1; 7 bases map to TRBD1. The CDR3 extends over 13 amino acids. Germline V lookup: CDR1 MNHEY, CDR2 SVGAGI. Trimming cost V 7 bases and J 1 base; bases outside gene matches: 3.

This clone was counted once. The J gene is TRBJ1-1, the V gene TRBV10-3, with D perhaps matching TRBD1 (6 bases). V was pared by 10 bases and J by 4 bases, with 13 bases between. The CDR3 consists of 12 residues. Per the germline V gene, CDR1 is ENHRY and CDR2 is SYGVKD. CDR3 loop: CATLQGPTEAFF. CDR3 bases: TGTGCCACACTACAGGGCCCCACTGAAGCTTTCTTT.

The chain employs TRBV2 and TRBJ2-7; TRBD1 agrees at 9 bases. The V gene end was trimmed by 7 bases and the J gene end by 4 bases; junction bases not matched to a gene: 14. This CDR3 contains 16 residues. Per germline, CDR1 SNHLY and CDR2 FYNNEI. The CDR3 loop reads CASIPSVGTGRYEQYF. CDR3 bases: TGTGCCAGCATCCCCAGTGTGGGGACAGGGCGATACGAGCAGTACTTC.

The gene calls are TRBV19 and TRBJ2-7, with D hard to call. Per germline, CDR1 LNHDA and CDR2 SQIVND (reference sequence). CDR3 length: 13 residues. Deletions cut 0 bases from V and 0 bases from J, with 3 bases between. The DNA for the CDR3 is TGTGCCAGTAGTATAGACAGCTCCTACGAGCAGTACTTC. It is translated as CASSIDSSYEQYF.

This clone was seen once. V and J are TRBV29-1 and TRBJ2-3; 14 bases fit TRBD2. With 6 bases clipped from V and 5 bases from J, the junction kept 10 bases outside the gene matches. In germline, CDR1 is SQVTM, CDR2 ANQGSEA. The CDR3 covers 16 residues. CDR3 sequence reads: CSVDPGLAGVGDTQYF. CDR3 in DNA: TGCAGCGTCGACCCGGGACTAGCGGGAGTCGGAGATACGCAGTATTTT.

The V call is TRBV4-2, the J call TRBJ2-5; TRBD2 matches 13 bases. Germline CDR1 and CDR2: LGHNA and YNFKEQ. This CDR3 has 17 residues. The J segment lost 2 bases and the V segment lost 4 bases, leaving 7 bases of the junction unmatched. Written as DNA, the CDR3 is TGTGCCAGCAGCCTCAGCCCACTAGCGGGAGGGCAAGAGACCCAGTACTTC. Protein: CASSLSPLAGGQETQYF.

The V gene is TRBV15, the J gene TRBJ1-2; 10 bases line up with TRBD1. From germline, CDR1 is LNHNV and CDR2 YYDKDF (reference sequence). The CDR3 loop spans 12 amino acids. Trimming at V came to 7 bases and at J to 5 bases, leaving 1 base not matched to a gene. The CDR3 loop reads CATTGQGYGYTF. The CDR3 nucleotides are TGTGCCACCACGGGACAGGGGTATGGCTACACCTTC.

This rearrangement joins TRBV7-9 to TRBJ2-5, with 13 bases fitting TRBD2. The CDR3 spans 16 residues. J was trimmed by 5 bases and V by 5 bases; bases with no gene match: 8. From germline, CDR1 is SEHNR and CDR2 FQNEAQ (reference sequence). The CDR3 here is CASSTRTSGSRETQYF. DNA of the CDR3: TGTGCCAGCAGCACGCGGACTAGCGGGAGTCGGGAGACCCAGTACTTC.

CDR3 in DNA: TGTGCCAGCAGCTTACGGCGGGAGGGACAAGAGACCCAGTACTTC. Protein sequence: CASSLRREGQETQYF. The V gene is TRBV7-9, the J gene TRBJ2-5, with 9 bases matching TRBD2. Germline V gene data show CDR1 as SEHNR and CDR2 as FQNEAQ (reference sequence). This CDR3 has 15 residues. V lost 2 bases and J lost 2; bases outside the gene matches: 3.

The V and J genes are TRBV7-9 and TRBJ2-3, with 7 bases identical to TRBD1. CDR1 and CDR2 from the germline V gene are SEHNR and FQNEAQ (reference sequence). The V and J ends lost 2 bases and 0 bases, in that order; junction bases with no gene match: 5. This CDR3 spans 16 amino acids. The CDR3 region is CASSLWKGASTDTQYF. Written as DNA, the CDR3 is TGTGCCAGCAGCTTATGGAAGGGGGCGAGCACAGATACGCAGTATTTT.

CDR3 loop: CASSFSGSPDTQYF. CDR3 DNA sequence: TGTGCCAGCAGCTTTAGCGGGAGCCCAGATACGCAGTATTTT. The V and J genes are TRBV5-6 and TRBJ2-3, with 9 bases matching TRBD2. Germline V CDR1 and CDR2: SGHDT, YYEEEE. CDR3 length: 14 residues. V dropped 2 bases and J dropped 4; count of bases not matched to a gene: 2.

The V and J genes are TRBV2 and TRBJ2-5, with 8 bases that match TRBD1. V lost 6 bases and J lost 4; bases outside the gene matches: 7. In germline, CDR1 is SNHLY, CDR2 FYNNEI. The CDR3 length is 14 residues. The CDR3 DNA follows: TGTGCCAGCAGCTCCGGACAGGGTGTAGAGACCCAGTACTTC. Protein product: CASSSGQGVETQYF.